Below, one TCR beta chain is given with its context. The antigen is not known. Assay used: immunoSEQ multiplex PCR; TCRdb lists only in-frame clones, some missing. The sample has approximately 94,000 clones, 55% to 75% seen once. The data originate from a study of fetal regulatory T cell absence and autoimmunity. The study, taken as a whole, reports: Pancreas and cord blood did not differ much in TRB family usage.

The material sequenced was pancreas tissue. The source is a male donor with IPEX syndrome.

The CDR3 spells CASSESWTHYGYTF. The CDR3, as DNA: TGTGCCAGCAGTGAGTCTTGGACACACTATGGCTACACCTTC. The V call is TRBV6-1, the J call TRBJ1-2, with D perhaps matching TRBD1 (5 bases). The V and J ends lost 3 bases and 3 bases respectively, with 11 bases between them. CDR3 size: 14 residues. Germline V lookup: CDR1 MNHNS, CDR2 SASEGT.